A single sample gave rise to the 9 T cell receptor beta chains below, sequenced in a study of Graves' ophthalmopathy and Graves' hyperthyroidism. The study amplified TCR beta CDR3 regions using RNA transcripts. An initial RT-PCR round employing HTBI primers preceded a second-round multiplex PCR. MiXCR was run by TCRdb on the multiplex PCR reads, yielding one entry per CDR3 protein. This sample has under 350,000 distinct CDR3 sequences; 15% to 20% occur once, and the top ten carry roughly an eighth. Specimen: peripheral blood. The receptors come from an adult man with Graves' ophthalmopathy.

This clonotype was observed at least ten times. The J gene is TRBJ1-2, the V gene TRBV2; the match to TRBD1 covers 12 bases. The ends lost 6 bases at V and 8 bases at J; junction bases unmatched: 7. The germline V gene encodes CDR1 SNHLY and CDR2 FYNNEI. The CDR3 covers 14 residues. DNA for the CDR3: TGTGCCAGCAGCCCGGGACAGGGGGCCGGCGGCTACACCTTC. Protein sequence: CASSPGQGAGGYTF. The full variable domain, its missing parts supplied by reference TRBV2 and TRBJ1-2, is EPEVTQTPSHQVTQMGQEVILRCVPISNHLYFYWYRQILGQKVEFLVSFYNNEISEKSEIFDDQFSVERPDGSNFTLKIRSTKLEDSAMYFCASSPGQGAGGYTFGSGTRLTVV.

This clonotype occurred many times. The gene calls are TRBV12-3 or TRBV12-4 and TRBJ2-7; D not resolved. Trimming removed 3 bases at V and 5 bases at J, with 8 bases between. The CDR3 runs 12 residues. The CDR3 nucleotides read TGTGCCAGCAGTTTCGCGGTCCACGAGCAGTACTTC. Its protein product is CASSFAVHEQYF.

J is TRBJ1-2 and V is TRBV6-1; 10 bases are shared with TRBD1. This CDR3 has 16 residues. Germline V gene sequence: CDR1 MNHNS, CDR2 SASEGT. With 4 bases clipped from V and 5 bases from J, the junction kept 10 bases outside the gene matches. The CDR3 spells CASSGGQGWGFYGYTF. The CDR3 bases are TGTGCCAGCAGTGGGGGACAGGGGTGGGGTTTTTATGGCTACACCTTC.

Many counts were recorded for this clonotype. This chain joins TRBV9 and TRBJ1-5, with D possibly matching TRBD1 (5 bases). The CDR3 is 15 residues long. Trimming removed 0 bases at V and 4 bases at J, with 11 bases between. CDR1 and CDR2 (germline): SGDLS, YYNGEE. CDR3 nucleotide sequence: TGTGCCAGCAGCGTAGATGTGGGGGGTAATCAGCCCCAGCATTTT. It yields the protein CASSVDVGGNQPQHF.

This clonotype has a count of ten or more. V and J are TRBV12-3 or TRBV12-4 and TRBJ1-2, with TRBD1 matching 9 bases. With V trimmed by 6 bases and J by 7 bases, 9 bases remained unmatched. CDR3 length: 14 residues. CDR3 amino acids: CASSQLRTGVGYTF. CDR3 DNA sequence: TGTGCCAGCAGCCAGCTAAGGACAGGGGTTGGCTACACCTTC.

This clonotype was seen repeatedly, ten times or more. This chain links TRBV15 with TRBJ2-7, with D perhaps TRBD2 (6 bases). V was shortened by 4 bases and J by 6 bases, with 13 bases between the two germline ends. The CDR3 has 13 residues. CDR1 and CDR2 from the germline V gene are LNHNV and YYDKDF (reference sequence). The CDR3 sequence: CATSIERGGEQYF. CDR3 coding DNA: TGTGCCACCAGCATAGAAAGGGGAGGCGAGCAGTACTTC.

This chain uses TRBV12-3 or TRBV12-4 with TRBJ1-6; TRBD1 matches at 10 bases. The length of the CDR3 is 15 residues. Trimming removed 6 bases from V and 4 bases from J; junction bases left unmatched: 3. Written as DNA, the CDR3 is TGTGCCAGCAGCCCGGGACAGGGGTATAATTCACCCCTCCACTTT. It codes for CASSPGQGYNSPLHF.

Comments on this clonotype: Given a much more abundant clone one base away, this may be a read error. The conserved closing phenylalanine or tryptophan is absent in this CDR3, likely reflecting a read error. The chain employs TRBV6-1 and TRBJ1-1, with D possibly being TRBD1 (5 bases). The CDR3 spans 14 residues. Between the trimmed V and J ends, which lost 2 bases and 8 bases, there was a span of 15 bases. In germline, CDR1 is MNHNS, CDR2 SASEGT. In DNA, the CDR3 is TGTGCCAGCAGTGAATATGGGGCGAACATAGAAGCTTTCTCT. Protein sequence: CASSEYGANIEAFS.

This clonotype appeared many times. CDR3 residues: CASSPRTWDTEAFF. The CDR3 DNA reads TGTGCCAGCAGCCCGCGGACCTGGGACACTGAAGCTTTCTTT. The chain recombines TRBV7-2 with TRBJ1-1; D is undetermined. V shed 5 bases and J shed 3 bases, with 13 bases lying between them. The CDR3 extends over 14 amino acids. From germline, CDR1 is SGHTA and CDR2 FQGNSA.